The 27 T cell receptor beta chains below all came from one sample that was sequenced in a study of PD-1 blockade in classical Hodgkin lymphoma. Every single patient, without exception, relapsed after autologous stem cell transplantation, and brentuximab vedotin exposure varied. The protocol was immunoSEQ multiplex PCR, while the TCRdb copy is restricted to in-frame clones and leaves out a portion. This sample has about 100,000 clones; about 89% occur once, and the top ten carry about 6.4%. The sample here was peripheral blood mononuclear cells (PBMCs), taken before the second cycle of nivolumab. These receptors all stem from a human donor with classical Hodgkin lymphoma.

The gene calls are TRBV5-8 and TRBJ2-2, with TRBD2 matching 9 bases. Unmatched junction bases numbered 11, after V lost 4 bases and J lost 1 base. The CDR3 is 18 amino acids. Germline assignment: CDR1 SGHTS and CDR2 YDEGEE. The CDR3 DNA follows: TGTGCCAGCAGCGCTATTGGGACTAGCCGAAAGAACACCGGGGAGCTGTTTTTT. This codes for CASSAIGTSRKNTGELFF.

The chain carries TRBV18 and TRBJ2-2; 14 bases are shared with TRBD2. This CDR3 has 18 amino acids. Germline CDR1 KGHSH, CDR2 LQKENI. Trimming cost V 4 bases and J 6 bases; bases outside gene matches: 10. CDR3 DNA: TGTGCCAGCTCACGAAGGACTAGCGGGGGGCTCGGCGCCGGGGAGCTGTTTTTT. Its translation is CASSRRTSGGLGAGELFF.

The chain employs TRBV5-1 and TRBJ2-5; D might be TRBD1 (6 bases). Germline values: CDR1 SGHRS, CDR2 YFSETQ. V gave up 1 base and J gave up 2 bases, with 15 bases separating them. This CDR3 has 16 residues. As DNA, the CDR3 is TGCGCCAGCAGCTTGATCATGGGGGCACCTCAAGAGACCCAGTACTTC. Its protein is CASSLIMGAPQETQYF.

This clone was detected once. The chain is built from TRBV7-2 and TRBJ2-5; TRBD2 is a possible D gene (6 bases). This CDR3 region has 15 residues. The V gene's germline CDR1 is SGHTA and CDR2 FQGNSA. Deletions cut 5 bases from V and 5 bases from J, with 18 bases between. CDR3 DNA sequence: TGTGCCAGCAGCCCACTAGCTCTAGTAACGGAGACCCAGTACTTC. It translates to CASSPLALVTETQYF.

In nucleotides, the CDR3 is TGTGCCAGCTCCTCAACAGGCAGTACTAGCCCCGGGGAGCTGTTTTTT. As protein: CASSSTGSTSPGELFF. The chain combines TRBV18 with TRBJ2-2; weak D call: TRBD2 (6 bases). Per germline, CDR1 KGHSH and CDR2 LQKENI. Trimming stripped 6 bases from V and 6 bases from J, with 20 bases between. The CDR3 sequence is 16 residues long.

The rearrangement uses TRBV4-2 and TRBJ2-1; D unresolved. Germline V CDR1 and CDR2: LGHNA, YNFKEQ. V shed 0 bases and J shed 0 bases, with 6 bases lying between them. The CDR3 is 15 amino acids. CDR3 sequence: CASSQDLDSYNEQFF. The DNA of the CDR3 is TGTGCCAGCAGCCAAGATCTGGACTCCTACAATGAGCAGTTCTTC.

On this clone: Other DNA sequences from this sample encode an identical CDR3 as well. The rearrangement uses TRBV27 and TRBJ2-3; TRBD1 or TRBD2 may be the D gene (5 bases each). Germline values: CDR1 MNHEY, CDR2 SMNVEV (reference sequence). V was shortened by 3 bases and J by 2 bases, with 9 bases between the two germline ends. CDR3 size: 14 residues. This CDR3 is CASSLPGTTDTQYF. The CDR3 coding sequence is TGTGCCAGCAGTTTGCCCGGGACCACAGATACGCAGTATTTT.

This chain uses TRBV10-3 with TRBJ1-1; 7 nucleotides line up with TRBD1. V gave up 7 bases and J gave up 4 bases; unmatched junction bases: 9. This CDR3 comprises 14 residues. Germline assignment: CDR1 ENHRY and CDR2 SYGVKD. The CDR3 nucleotides are TGTGCCATCACCAACTTGCCAGGGGGCACTGAAGCTTTCTTT. Protein: CAITNLPGGTEAFF.

This sequence joins TRBV27 and TRBJ1-1; unclear D gene. The V end was cut by 0 bases, the J end by 1 base, with 6 bases between. The germline gives CDR1 MNHEY, CDR2 SMNVEV (reference sequence). CDR3 length: 14 amino acids. The chain's CDR3 is CASSLSRSNTEAFF. CDR3 sequence (DNA): TGTGCCAGCAGTTTATCGCGGTCGAACACTGAAGCTTTCTTT.

The chain employs TRBV7-9 and TRBJ2-1; 8 bases are shared with TRBD2. The V gene's germline CDR1 is SEHNR and CDR2 FQNEAQ (reference sequence). The CDR3 covers 15 residues. With V trimmed by 6 bases and J by 4 bases, 8 bases remained unmatched. The CDR3 bases are TGTGCCAGCAGTTCCAGCGGGGGACAATACAATGAGCAGTTCTTC. Translation: CASSSSGGQYNEQFF.

The genes are TRBV18 and TRBJ1-1; D remains unclear. The CDR3 has 14 residues. Trimming removed 3 bases from V and 5 bases from J, with 13 bases in between. The germline V gene has CDR1 KGHSH and CDR2 LQKENI. Written as DNA, the CDR3 is TGTGCCAGCTCACCCACCCGGGCAGAAACTGAAGCTTTCTTT. Translation gives CASSPTRAETEAFF. Using reference TRBV18 and TRBJ1-1 for the parts outside the CDR3, the full variable domain is NAGVMQNPRHLVRRRGQEARLRCSPMKGHSHVYWYRQLPEEGLKFMVYLQKENIIDESGMPKERFSAEFPKEGPSILRIQQVVRGDSAAYFCASSPTRAETEAFFGQGTRLTVV.

The rearrangement links TRBV9 to TRBJ2-1, with TRBD2 as a possible D gene (6 bases). Germline CDR1 and CDR2: SGDLS and YYNGEE. There are 16 residues in the CDR3. V lost 3 bases to trimming and J lost 8 bases, with 21 bases between them. CDR3 nucleotide sequence: TGTGCCAGCAGCGGAAGGGCTAGCGAAATATGGGATGAGCAGTTCTTC. Translating it yields CASSGRASEIWDEQFF.

With regard to this clone: The sample carries other DNA sequences with the same CDR3. The chain uses TRBV7-9 and TRBJ2-7, with 7 bases lining up with TRBD2. This CDR3 contains 14 residues. V was pared by 3 bases and J by 0 bases, with 2 bases of the junction left unmatched. Looked up from germline, CDR1 is SEHNR and CDR2 is FQNEAQ (reference sequence). The CDR3 reads CASSLGGISYEQYF. CDR3 coding DNA: TGTGCCAGCAGCTTGGGAGGGATCTCCTACGAGCAGTACTTC.

The sample holds one count of this clone. The J gene is TRBJ1-2, the V gene TRBV4-2; 7 nucleotides match TRBD1. Looked up from germline, CDR1 is LGHNA and CDR2 is YNFKEQ. V dropped 2 bases and J dropped 5; count of bases not matched to a gene: 5. The CDR3 extends over 14 amino acids. The CDR3 coding sequence is TGTGCCAGCAGCCAACCCGGACAGGCTTATGGCTACACCTTC. Its protein is CASSQPGQAYGYTF.

The rearrangement joins TRBV28 to TRBJ2-5, with 7 bases lining up with TRBD1. The V and J ends lost 6 bases and 10 bases, in that order; junction bases with no gene match: 5. CDR3 size: 11 residues. Per germline, CDR1 MDHEN and CDR2 SYDVKM. CDR3 amino acids: CASRAQGDQYF. DNA of the CDR3: TGTGCCAGCAGAGCTCAGGGGGACCAGTACTTC.

The genes are TRBV30 and TRBJ1-5; TRBD1 aligns across 9 bases. The J segment lost 4 bases and the V segment lost 2 bases, leaving 6 bases of the junction unmatched. CDR1 and CDR2 from the germline V gene are GTSNPN and SVGIG (reference sequence). This CDR3 has 15 amino acids. This CDR3 reads CAWSLGQGGNQPQHF. CDR3 nucleotide sequence: TGTGCCTGGAGTTTGGGACAGGGAGGGAATCAGCCCCAGCATTTT. The full variable domain, in which reference TRBV30 and TRBJ1-5 provide the parts outside the CDR3, is SQTIHQWPATLVQPVGSPLSLECTVEGTSNPNLYWYRQAAGRGLQLLFYSVGIGQISSEVPQNLSASRPQDRQFILSSKKLLLSDSGFYLCAWSLGQGGNQPQHFGDGTRLSIL.

The rearrangement joins TRBV29-1 to TRBJ2-5; 9 positions agree with TRBD1. The J segment lost 5 bases and the V segment lost 6 bases, leaving 10 bases of the junction unmatched. The V gene's germline CDR1 is SQVTM and CDR2 ANQGSEA. The CDR3 totals 14 residues. The CDR3 sequence: CSVPGQGPAETQYF. As DNA, the CDR3 is TGCAGCGTCCCGGGACAGGGACCAGCGGAGACCCAGTACTTC.

The V call is TRBV2, the J call TRBJ1-1, with D possibly matching TRBD1 (6 bases). CDR1 SNHLY and CDR2 FYNNEI come from the germline V gene. The CDR3 covers 12 residues. Trimming shortened V by 3 bases and J by 7 bases, and 9 bases separated the two germline ends. CDR3 bases: TGTGCCAGCAGTGAGACGGACAGTGAAGCTTTCTTT. It translates to CASSETDSEAFF.

The CDR3 sequence is CASSENRPLGSEKLFF. Here the CDR3 DNA reads TGTGCCAGCAGTGAAAACAGGCCCTTGGGGAGTGAAAAACTGTTTTTT. The V gene is TRBV6-1, the J gene TRBJ1-4, with D possibly TRBD1 on 5 matching bases. Looked up from germline, CDR1 is MNHNS and CDR2 is SASEGT. CDR3 length: 16 amino acids. Trimming removed 2 bases from V and 7 bases from J, with 17 bases in between.

The V gene is TRBV19, the J gene TRBJ2-2; 12 nucleotides align to TRBD2. Germline CDR1 reads LNHDA; CDR2 reads SQIVND (reference sequence). The CDR3 runs to 15 residues. The CDR3 nucleotides are TGTGCGTCGAATCGCGGACTAGCGGGGACCGGGGAGCTGTTTTTT. This translates into CASNRGLAGTGELFF. Full variable domain (missing parts from reference TRBV19 and TRBJ2-2): DGGITQSPKYLFRKEGQNVTLSCEQNLNHDAMYWYRQDPGQGLRLIYYSQIVNDFQKGDIAEGYSVSREKKESFPLTVTSAQKNPTAFYLCASNRGLAGTGELFFGEGSRLTVL.

The chain joins TRBV6-6 to TRBJ2-1; TRBD1 matches 8 bases. CDR1 and CDR2 from the germline V gene are MNHNY and SVGAGI (reference sequence). With 1 base clipped from V and 9 bases from J, the junction kept 5 bases outside the gene matches. The CDR3 covers 14 residues. DNA for the CDR3: TGTGCCAGCAGTTACTTGCAGGGGGCAGGTGAGCAGTTCTTC. Its protein is CASSYLQGAGEQFF.

V and J are TRBV6-6 and TRBJ1-5, with TRBD1 matching over 12 bases. The CDR3 extends over 16 amino acids. With 0 bases clipped from V and 6 bases from J, the junction kept 3 bases outside the gene matches. The germline V gene encodes CDR1 MNHNY and CDR2 SVGAGI (reference sequence). The CDR3 here is CASSYSGQGALQPQHF. The CDR3 DNA follows: TGTGCCAGCAGTTACTCGGGACAGGGGGCGCTTCAGCCCCAGCATTTT.

Only one count was recorded for this clone. V gene TRBV9 combines with J gene TRBJ2-3, with TRBD2 matching over 12 bases. The CDR3 has 17 amino acids. V shed 4 bases, J shed 5 bases, and the junction held 11 bases outside the gene matches. CDR1 SGDLS and CDR2 YYNGEE come from the germline V gene. CDR3 amino acids: CASSKTSGGLVGDTQYF. Written as DNA, the CDR3 is TGTGCCAGCAGCAAAACTAGCGGGGGGCTAGTAGGAGATACGCAGTATTTT.

The chain carries TRBV5-6 and TRBJ1-1; 7 bases line up with TRBD1. The CDR3 loop spans 15 amino acids. Germline loops: CDR1 SGHDT, CDR2 YYEEEE. With V trimmed by 0 bases and J by 1 base, 3 bases remained unmatched. The CDR3 DNA reads as TGTGCCAGCAGCTTGGGAGGGGGCGGGAACACTGAAGCTTTCTTT. The encoded protein is CASSLGGGGNTEAFF.

The chain is built from TRBV6-5 and TRBJ2-7; maybe TRBD1 (6 bases). Germline CDR1 is MNHEY and CDR2 is SVGAGI. V was cut by 5 bases and J by 0 bases, with 11 bases left in between. The CDR3 loop spans 14 amino acids. The CDR3 DNA reads as TGTGCCAGCAGTCGGAACAGGGACTCCTACGAGCAGTACTTC. This sequence encodes CASSRNRDSYEQYF.

This clone occurred once. The chain is built from TRBV7-3 and TRBJ1-2, with TRBD1 as a possible D gene (5 bases). V lost 3 bases and J lost 3, with 17 bases in between. Germline CDR1 reads SGHTA; CDR2 reads FQGTGA. CDR3 length: 16 residues. The CDR3 loop is CASSFLGPGMDYGYTF. The CDR3 bases are TGTGCCAGCAGCTTTTTGGGACCCGGAATGGACTATGGCTACACCTTC.

The chain recombines TRBV4-3 with TRBJ1-1; no reliable D call. V lost 1 base to trimming and J lost 5 bases, with 14 bases between them. CDR3 size: 15 residues. CDR1 is LGHNA, CDR2 YSLEER, per germline. The CDR3 loop is CASSQGSSGSTEAFF. The CDR3 DNA sequence: TGCGCCAGCAGCCAAGGATCCAGTGGATCGACTGAAGCTTTCTTT.